Below are 29 T cell receptor beta chains sequenced from a single sample in a study of OX40 agonist ivuxolimab in advanced cancers. Assay used: immunoSEQ multiplex PCR; TCRdb lists only in-frame clones, some missing. Among some 45,000 clones listed, 85% to 90% were seen once. This specimen was CD4+ or CD8+ T cells sorted from blood, taken in a trial of the OX40 agonist ivuxolimab. The receptor source for this set is an adult with an advanced solid tumor such as melanoma, head and neck, liver or kidney cancer.

V usage is TRBV7-3 and J usage is TRBJ2-2; D is undetermined. Trimming pared 2 bases from V and 4 bases from J, leaving 5 bases between. This CDR3 region has 13 residues. Germline CDR1 SGHTA, CDR2 FQGTGA. The CDR3 bases are TGTGCCAGCAGCTTACAGCTCACCGGGGAGCTGTTTTTT. Encoded protein: CASSLQLTGELFF.

The V gene is TRBV5-1, the J gene TRBJ1-1; D remains ambiguous. CDR1 and CDR2 from the germline V gene are SGHRS and YFSETQ. V lost 2 bases to trimming and J lost 1 base, with 9 bases between them. The CDR3 is made up of 14 amino acids. The CDR3 loop is CASSLNTANTEAFF. The CDR3 DNA sequence: TGCGCCAGCAGCTTAAACACTGCGAACACTGAAGCTTTCTTT.

DNA of the CDR3: TGTGCCAGCAGTTTACCAGCGGGAGCTACGCAGTATTTT. Amino acid sequence: CASSLPAGATQYF. The V gene is TRBV28, the J gene TRBJ2-3; 8 bases agree with TRBD2. The CDR3 sequence is 13 residues long. Germline values: CDR1 MDHEN, CDR2 SYDVKM. V was pared by 2 bases and J by 8 bases, with 3 bases of the junction left unmatched.

The chain has TRBV28 and TRBJ1-5; 8 bases match TRBD1. The V gene's germline CDR1 is MDHEN and CDR2 SYDVKM. The V gene end was trimmed by 4 bases and the J gene end by 3 bases; junction bases not matched to a gene: 5. This CDR3 is 15 amino acids long. CDR3 in amino acids: CASSYSDRDNQPQHF. The CDR3 coding sequence is TGTGCCAGCAGTTACTCGGACAGGGACAATCAGCCCCAGCATTTT. The complete variable domain, with remaining parts taken from reference TRBV28 and TRBJ1-5, reads DVKVTQSSRYLVKRTGEKVFLECVQDMDHENMFWYRQDPGLGLRLIYFSYDVKMKEKGDIPEGYSVSREKKERFSLILESASTNQTSMYLCASSYSDRDNQPQHFGDGTRLSIL.

The chain joins TRBV18 to TRBJ2-3; D possibly matches TRBD1 or TRBD2 (5 bases each). V dropped 0 bases and J dropped 6 bases, with 10 bases sitting between them. Germline CDR1 reads KGHSH; CDR2 reads LQKENI. CDR3 length: 14 amino acids. The CDR3 DNA is TGTGCCAGCTCACCACCGTGGGACGGCGATACGCAGTATTTT. Translation: CASSPPWDGDTQYF.

The chain couples TRBV7-9 to TRBJ2-3; D is perhaps TRBD2 (5 bases). The CDR3 length is 14 residues. CDR1 and CDR2 (germline): SEHNR, FQNEAQ (reference sequence). V shed 1 base and J shed 2 bases, with 7 bases lying between them. The CDR3 DNA is TGTGCCAGCAGCTTAGGGACTCACACAGATACGCAGTATTTT. Protein: CASSLGTHTDTQYF.

This chain connects TRBV30 to TRBJ2-6; D possibly matches TRBD1 or TRBD2 (5 bases each). V lost 5 bases, J lost 0 bases, and 11 bases lay in between. This CDR3 spans 15 amino acids. Germline CDR1 is GTSNPN and CDR2 is SVGIG (reference sequence). The CDR3 DNA sequence: TGTGCCTGGGGGGGATCCGGCTCTGGGGCCAACGTCCTGACTTTC. This gives the protein CAWGGSGSGANVLTF.

V is TRBV7-3 and J is TRBJ2-1; D may be TRBD2 (5 bases). Trimming took 5 bases from V and 0 from J, leaving 17 bases between them. CDR1 is SGHTA, CDR2 FQGTGA, per germline. This CDR3 is built from 17 residues. The CDR3 DNA is TGTGCCAGCAGCCCAATGTTCGGGGAAAGCTCCTACAATGAGCAGTTCTTC. Translating it yields CASSPMFGESSYNEQFF.

The chain is built from TRBV6-1 and TRBJ2-4, with no clear D. Germline V gene lookup returns CDR1 MNHNS and CDR2 SASEGT. The CDR3 consists of 12 residues. V was clipped by 4 bases and J by 9 bases, with 10 bases between them. CDR3 bases: TGTGCCAGCAGTGTGGCAGTCGCCATTCAGTACTTC. Its translation: CASSVAVAIQYF.

The V call is TRBV7-8, the J call TRBJ1-3; D not resolved. Germline V gene lookup returns CDR1 SGHVS and CDR2 FQNEAQ. The CDR3 is made up of 16 amino acids. The ends were cut back, 1 base at V and 0 bases at J, with 10 bases in the middle. In DNA form, the CDR3 reads TGTGCCAGCAGCTTAGTTGGGCAGTCCTCTGGAAACACCATATATTTT. Translation: CASSLVGQSSGNTIYF.

The chain links TRBV6-6 to TRBJ2-7; possibly TRBD1 for D (6 bases). CDR1 MNHNY and CDR2 SVGAGI come from the germline V gene (reference sequence). The V and J ends lost 10 bases and 2 bases respectively, with 12 bases between them. There are 12 residues in the CDR3. CDR3 sequence (DNA): TGTGCCACCAAGACAGGAGCCTACGAGCAGTACTTC. This codes for CATKTGAYEQYF.

This chain connects TRBV4-1 to TRBJ1-5; D unclear. The CDR3 covers 17 residues. CDR1 is MGHRA and CDR2 is YSYEKL in the germline V gene. V was pared by 0 bases and J by 0 bases, with 12 bases between. Here the CDR3 DNA reads TGCGCCAGCAGCCAAGAGGCAGTCGACTATAGCAATCAGCCCCAGCATTTT. Translated, it gives CASSQEAVDYSNQPQHF.

This chain uses TRBV10-2 with TRBJ1-5; tentative D call: TRBD1 (5 bases). The CDR3 spans 13 residues. CDR1 and CDR2 (germline): WSHSY, SAAADI. Deletions cut 7 bases from V and 5 bases from J, with 12 bases between. The CDR3 sequence: CASKAGFDQPQHF. The CDR3 nucleotides are TGCGCCAGCAAGGCAGGGTTTGATCAGCCCCAGCATTTT.

This chain joins TRBV11-2 and TRBJ2-1, with 12 bases aligning to TRBD2. With V trimmed by 6 bases and J by 6 bases, 6 bases remained unmatched. Germline lookup yields CDR1 SGHAT and CDR2 FQNNGV. The length of the CDR3 is 15 residues. For the CDR3, the DNA is TGTGCCAGCAGGGGAGGACTAGCGGGGACCAATGAGCAGTTCTTC. The encoded protein is CASRGGLAGTNEQFF.

This chain links TRBV5-1 with TRBJ2-5; the match to TRBD2 covers 8 bases. This CDR3 comprises 15 residues. Germline V lookup: CDR1 SGHRS, CDR2 YFSETQ. The V segment lost 4 bases and the J segment 6 bases; nucleotides outside the gene matches: 11. CDR3 sequence: CASSPGERELKTQYF. The CDR3 coding sequence is TGCGCCAGCAGCCCAGGCGAGCGGGAGTTAAAGACCCAGTACTTC.

This chain connects TRBV30 to TRBJ2-6; no firm D call. This CDR3 spans 15 amino acids. Trimming took 2 bases from V and 4 from J, leaving 12 bases between them. The germline CDR1 and CDR2 sequences are GTSNPN and SVGIG (reference sequence). This chain's CDR3 is CAWSRHVRGANVLTF. In DNA, the CDR3 is TGTGCCTGGAGTCGACACGTTAGGGGGGCCAACGTCCTGACTTTC.

The chain couples TRBV7-2 to TRBJ2-7; D possibly corresponds to TRBD2 (5 bases). The CDR3 has 13 residues. Germline loops: CDR1 SGHTA, CDR2 FQGNSA. The V and J ends lost 4 bases and 7 bases respectively, with 14 bases between them. CDR3 DNA: TGTGCCAGCAGCTCCGTAACGAGGAGGGAGCAGTACTTC. Translating it yields CASSSVTRREQYF.

The chain has TRBV19 and TRBJ2-7, with TRBD2 as a possible D gene (5 bases). Germline V gene lookup returns CDR1 LNHDA and CDR2 SQIVND (reference sequence). Trimming removed 1 base from V and 6 bases from J, with 19 bases in between. The CDR3 consists of 16 residues. CDR3 DNA: TGTGCCAGTAGTATAGTCAGGACTTTTCTTGTGTCCGAGCAGTACTTC. Translating it yields CASSIVRTFLVSEQYF. Using reference TRBV19 and TRBJ2-7 for the parts outside the CDR3, the full variable domain is DGGITQSPKYLFRKEGQNVTLSCEQNLNHDAMYWYRQDPGQGLRLIYYSQIVNDFQKGDIAEGYSVSREKKESFPLTVTSAQKNPTAFYLCASSIVRTFLVSEQYFGPGTRLTVT.

The chain recombines TRBV2 with TRBJ1-5, with TRBD1 matching over 9 bases. Germline V gene data show CDR1 as SNHLY and CDR2 as FYNNEI. The CDR3 consists of 18 residues. The V and J ends lost 4 bases and 5 bases, in that order; junction bases with no gene match: 15. This chain's CDR3 is CASSARAFRDRDDQPQHF. In DNA, the CDR3 is TGTGCCAGCAGTGCCCGAGCTTTCAGGGACAGGGATGATCAGCCCCAGCATTTT.

The J gene is TRBJ1-1, the V gene TRBV20-1; D remains unclear. The CDR3 totals 10 residues. V dropped 6 bases and J dropped 3 bases, with 5 bases sitting between them. Germline assignment: CDR1 DFQATT and CDR2 SNEGSKA (reference sequence). DNA of the CDR3: TGCAGTGCCGGGGACACTGAAGCTTTCTTT. It translates to CSAGDTEAFF.

The chain links TRBV6-4 to TRBJ2-1; the match to TRBD2 covers 15 bases. Germline values: CDR1 MRHNA, CDR2 SNTAGT. CDR3 length: 15 residues. J was trimmed by 15 bases and V by 1 base; bases with no gene match: 7. CDR3 sequence (DNA): TGTGCCAGCAGTGACTTCGGACTAGCGGGAGGGCCCCGGTTCTTC. As protein: CASSDFGLAGGPRFF.

The rearrangement joins TRBV19 to TRBJ2-5; D unresolved. This CDR3 is built from 15 residues. Trimming took off 1 base at V and 4 bases at J, with 13 bases between the two ends. CDR1 and CDR2 from the germline V gene are LNHDA and SQIVND (reference sequence). CDR3 sequence (DNA): TGTGCCAGTAGTATAGCTGTCGGGTTTGGAGAGACCCAGTACTTC. Its translation: CASSIAVGFGETQYF.

This clone has only one observation. This chain connects TRBV19 to TRBJ2-5; TRBD1 aligns across 9 bases. Trimming at V came to 10 bases and at J to 1 base, leaving 4 bases not matched to a gene. The length of the CDR3 is 13 residues. Per the germline V gene, CDR1 is LNHDA and CDR2 is SQIVND (reference sequence). The DNA of the CDR3 is TGTGCCACCTCGGGACAGGGCCAAGAGACCCAGTACTTC. Translating gives CATSGQGQETQYF.

The V call is TRBV7-2, the J call TRBJ2-7, with 11 bases matching TRBD2. With V trimmed by 5 bases and J by 4 bases, 4 bases remained unmatched. From germline, CDR1 is SGHTA and CDR2 FQGNSA. The CDR3 extends over 14 amino acids. CDR3 in DNA: TGTGCCAGCAGCGTCTTAGCGGGAGGGTACGAGCAGTACTTC. Its protein product is CASSVLAGGYEQYF.

This chain links TRBV28 with TRBJ1-4, with 7 positions matching TRBD1. The ends lost 4 bases at V and 6 bases at J; junction bases unmatched: 5. This CDR3 is built from 14 residues. Germline CDR1 MDHEN, CDR2 SYDVKM. The CDR3: CASSSTGIDEKLFF. The CDR3 nucleotides read TGTGCCAGCAGTTCGACAGGGATCGATGAAAAACTGTTTTTT.

The chain is built from TRBV15 and TRBJ2-2; D may be TRBD1 or TRBD2 (5 bases each). The CDR3 consists of 15 residues. Between the trimmed V and J ends, which lost 1 base and 6 bases, there was a span of 12 bases. The germline gives CDR1 LNHNV, CDR2 YYDKDF (reference sequence). CDR3 bases: TGTGCCACCAGCAGAGGGCTCGGGGACGCCGGGGAGCTGTTTTTT. Translating it yields CATSRGLGDAGELFF.

CDR3 in amino acids: CASSLRDREILLGYTF. The DNA for the CDR3 is TGTGCCAGCAGTTTAAGGGACAGGGAGATCCTGTTAGGCTACACCTTC. The V call is TRBV28, the J call TRBJ1-2; 9 bases line up with TRBD1. J was trimmed by 8 bases and V by 2 bases; bases with no gene match: 12. The CDR3 is 16 residues long. CDR1 and CDR2 (germline): MDHEN, SYDVKM.

The chain is built from TRBV6-1 and TRBJ1-5; possibly TRBD1 for D (6 bases). V lost 5 bases to trimming and J lost 6 bases, with 8 bases between them. The CDR3 consists of 12 residues. Germline values: CDR1 MNHNS, CDR2 SASEGT. The CDR3 here is CASSTGIQPQHF. The DNA of the CDR3 is TGTGCCAGCAGTACAGGGATTCAGCCCCAGCATTTT.

V is TRBV2 and J is TRBJ2-1; weak D call: TRBD2 (6 bases). The germline gives CDR1 SNHLY, CDR2 FYNNEI. The CDR3 runs to 13 residues. Between the trimmed V and J ends, which lost 9 bases and 7 bases, there was a span of 16 bases. CDR3 coding DNA: TGTGCCAGTTTGGCGGGGCCCCCAAATGAGCAGTTCTTC. Amino acids: CASLAGPPNEQFF.